A single sample is the source of the 15 T cell receptor beta chains below, sequenced in a study of early T cells in non-severe SARS-CoV-2 infection. In TCRdb, the 5' RACE reads were re-called with MiXCR into one record per CDR3 protein. The sample carries approximately 69,000 distinct CDR3 sequences, 9.5% to 12% recorded once. The sample consisted of whole blood, taken at baseline. The receptors stem from an adult who was a healthcare worker with PCR-confirmed SARS-CoV-2 infection or an uninfected control (not recorded which).

This clonotype showed up just a few times. The chain is built from TRBV10-1 and TRBJ2-7, with TRBD2 identical over 8 bases. The CDR3 loop spans 15 amino acids. V lost 4 bases, J lost 5 bases, and 10 bases stayed unmatched. Germline lookup yields CDR1 WNHNN and CDR2 SYGVQD (reference sequence). The CDR3 DNA sequence: TGCGCCAGCAGTGCGGGGGGGGCGACTTTGGACGAGCAGTACTTC. Translation gives CASSAGGATLDEQYF.

The sample holds many counts of this clonotype. The genes are TRBV18 and TRBJ2-3; TRBD2 might be the D (5 bases). The CDR3 runs to 15 residues. Germline CDR1 KGHSH, CDR2 LQKENI. V shed 3 bases and J shed 0 bases, with 10 bases lying between them. The CDR3 DNA sequence: TGTGCCAGCTCACCCCAGCGGATTAGCACAGATACGCAGTATTTT. Its translation is CASSPQRISTDTQYF.

This clonotype was seen a few times. The chain employs TRBV6-6 and TRBJ2-2; D is perhaps TRBD2 (5 bases). Germline lookup yields CDR1 MNHNY and CDR2 SVGAGI (reference sequence). V was pared by 6 bases and J by 8 bases, with 10 bases between. The length of the CDR3 is 12 residues. CDR3 sequence (DNA): TGTGCCAGCAGCGGCAGCGGTGGGGAGCTGTTTTTT. Protein sequence: CASSGSGGELFF.

Ten or more counts support this clonotype. The J gene is TRBJ2-7, the V gene TRBV6-1, with 14 bases lining up with TRBD2. Germline V gene lookup returns CDR1 MNHNS and CDR2 SASEGT. J was trimmed by 4 bases and V by 5 bases; bases with no gene match: 4. The CDR3 totals 15 residues. This CDR3 reads CASSQGLAGVYEQYF. The CDR3 nucleotides read TGTGCCAGCAGTCAGGGACTAGCGGGAGTATACGAGCAGTACTTC.

This clonotype was observed a few times. V is TRBV18 and J is TRBJ2-1, with D perhaps TRBD1 (5 bases). The CDR3 covers 15 residues. The V gene lost 2 bases and the J gene lost 0 bases, with 8 bases spanning the gap. The germline V gene encodes CDR1 KGHSH and CDR2 LQKENI. The CDR3 nucleotides read TGTGCCAGCTCACCAAGGGGAAGCTCCTACAATGAGCAGTTCTTC. Protein product: CASSPRGSSYNEQFF. Variable domain in full (rest from reference TRBV18 and TRBJ2-1): NAGVMQNPRHLVRRRGQEARLRCSPMKGHSHVYWYRQLPEEGLKFMVYLQKENIIDESGMPKERFSAEFPKEGPSILRIQQVVRGDSAAYFCASSPRGSSYNEQFFGPGTRLTVL.

This clonotype was seen only a few times. The genes are TRBV5-1 and TRBJ2-5, with D tentatively TRBD1 (7 bases). CDR3 size: 15 residues. The germline V and J ends were trimmed by 4 bases and 1 base, with 14 bases remaining between them. Germline lookup yields CDR1 SGHRS and CDR2 YFSETQ. CDR3 protein: CASSPQGGFQETQYF. Here the CDR3 DNA reads TGCGCCAGCAGCCCCCAGGGGGGTTTCCAAGAGACCCAGTACTTC.

This clonotype was found many times. V gene TRBV6-2 or TRBV6-3 combines with J gene TRBJ2-1; D may correspond to TRBD1 or TRBD2 (5 bases each). V lost 2 bases, J lost 0 bases, and 14 bases lay in between. Germline CDR1 reads MNHEY; CDR2 reads SVGEGT. The CDR3 covers 17 residues. The CDR3 spells CASSYGGRATSYNEQFF. DNA of the CDR3: TGTGCCAGCAGTTACGGGGGACGGGCAACCTCCTACAATGAGCAGTTCTTC.

The rearrangement joins TRBV19 to TRBJ1-5, with D perhaps TRBD1 (5 bases). CDR3 size: 15 residues. The V gene's germline CDR1 is LNHDA and CDR2 SQIVND (reference sequence). Between the trimmed V and J ends, which lost 7 bases and 3 bases, there was a span of 16 bases. The CDR3, as DNA: TGTGCCAGTACCATTGAGTGGGGACCCAATCAGCCCCAGCATTTT. As protein: CASTIEWGPNQPQHF.

This clonotype was observed at least ten times. The chain employs TRBV2 and TRBJ1-3, with D uncertain. V was clipped by 1 base and J by 0 bases, with 13 bases between them. Germline loops: CDR1 SNHLY, CDR2 FYNNEI. The CDR3 is 17 residues long. CDR3 nucleotide sequence: TGTGCCAGCAGTGAAGTACCCCTTGGAAACTCTGGAAACACCATATATTTT. Its protein product is CASSEVPLGNSGNTIYF. The full variable domain, rest sourced from reference TRBV2 and TRBJ1-3, is EPEVTQTPSHQVTQMGQEVILRCVPISNHLYFYWYRQILGQKVEFLVSFYNNEISEKSEIFDDQFSVERPDGSNFTLKIRSTKLEDSAMYFCASSEVPLGNSGNTIYFGEGSWLTVV.

This clonotype was observed a few times. The chain joins TRBV7-8 to TRBJ2-5; 11 bases match TRBD2. This CDR3 spans 17 amino acids. CDR1 is SGHVS and CDR2 is FQNEAQ in the germline V gene. The trim removed 0 bases at V and 1 base at J, leaving 4 bases unmatched. The CDR3 is CASSLALAGGLQETQYF. CDR3 coding DNA: TGTGCCAGCAGCTTAGCTCTAGCGGGAGGTCTCCAAGAGACCCAGTACTTC.

The chain recombines TRBV9 with TRBJ2-3; D gene unclear. The germline V gene encodes CDR1 SGDLS and CDR2 YYNGEE. CDR3 length: 12 residues. V was clipped by 4 bases and J by 1 base, with 4 bases between them. This chain's CDR3 is CASSTRTDTQYF. The CDR3 DNA follows: TGTGCCAGCAGCACCCGCACAGATACGCAGTATTTT.

V is TRBV7-8 and J is TRBJ2-3; possible D gene TRBD1, 6 bases. Germline-derived CDR1 and CDR2 are SGHVS and FQNEAQ. The V end was cut by 2 bases, the J end by 2 bases, with 8 bases between. The CDR3 length is 14 residues. The CDR3, as DNA: TGTGCCAGCAGCTTACAGGGGCCCACAGATACGCAGTATTTT. Protein product: CASSLQGPTDTQYF.

The chain links TRBV2 to TRBJ1-1; no clear D gene. The V and J ends lost 4 bases and 3 bases respectively, with 3 bases between them. Germline loops: CDR1 SNHLY, CDR2 FYNNEI. The CDR3 runs to 11 residues. CDR3 sequence reads: CASSAYTEAFF. The DNA for the CDR3 is TGTGCCAGCAGTGCCTACACTGAAGCTTTCTTT. Full variable domain (missing parts from reference TRBV2 and TRBJ1-1): EPEVTQTPSHQVTQMGQEVILRCVPISNHLYFYWYRQILGQKVEFLVSFYNNEISEKSEIFDDQFSVERPDGSNFTLKIRSTKLEDSAMYFCASSAYTEAFFGQGTRLTVV.

Details on this clonotype: At one of its ends the junction is not consistent with the germline gene, which may arise from a read error. J is TRBJ2-7 and V is TRBV6-2 or TRBV6-3, with D hard to call. The CDR3 extends over 11 amino acids. CDR1 MNHEY and CDR2 SVGEGT come from the germline V gene. This CDR3 is CASSHSYEQYF. CDR3 DNA sequence: TGTGCCAGCAGTCACTCCTACGAGCAGTACTTC.

This chain connects TRBV30 to TRBJ2-3; 8 nucleotides align to TRBD2. The CDR3 contains 15 residues. V shed 3 bases, J shed 5 bases, and the junction held 10 bases outside the gene matches. The germline V gene has CDR1 GTSNPN and CDR2 SVGIG (reference sequence). The CDR3, as DNA: TGTGCCTGGAGCCAACTAGCGGTCGGAAGAGATACGCAGTATTTT. Protein product: CAWSQLAVGRDTQYF.